Below, 7 T cell receptor beta chains from the same sample are listed, as sequenced in a study of T cell responses to AZD1222 COVID-19 vaccine. The table came from immunoSEQ multiplex PCR; TCRdb's copy has only in-frame clones and leaves some out. The sample lists 70,000 to 95,000 clones, approximately 91% occurring once. The source material was peripheral blood, sampled 28 days after the second AZD1222 dose. These receptors all stem from an adult who received the AZD1222 COVID-19 vaccine.

The V and J genes are TRBV7-9 and TRBJ2-7; D is unclear. Deletions cut 4 bases from V and 6 bases from J, with 10 bases between. Germline-derived CDR1 and CDR2 are SEHNR and FQNEAQ (reference sequence). The CDR3 runs 12 residues. The CDR3 coding sequence is TGTGCCAGCAGCTATGACTCGGGCGAGCAGTACTTC. Its protein is CASSYDSGEQYF.

This chain links TRBV5-1 with TRBJ2-2; D unclear. Germline V gene lookup returns CDR1 SGHRS and CDR2 YFSETQ. Trimming took 1 base from V and 0 from J, leaving 16 bases between them. The CDR3 spans 18 residues. This chain's CDR3 is CASSLPLDTHANTGELFF. The CDR3 DNA sequence: TGCGCCAGCAGCTTGCCGCTCGACACCCACGCGAACACCGGGGAGCTGTTTTTT.

This clone occurred a few times. J is TRBJ1-3 and V is TRBV5-1, with 7 bases aligning to TRBD1. This CDR3 has 17 amino acids. With 4 bases clipped from V and 0 bases from J, the junction kept 10 bases outside the gene matches. The germline V gene has CDR1 SGHRS and CDR2 YFSETQ. The CDR3 DNA sequence: TGCGCCAGCAGCCACGGAGGGGCAGGGGGCTCTGGAAACACCATATATTTT. As protein: CASSHGGAGGSGNTIYF.

The chain is built from TRBV6-5 and TRBJ1-2, with a tentative D call TRBD1 (5 bases). The germline V and J ends were trimmed by 6 bases and 6 bases, with 11 bases remaining between them. The germline V gene encodes CDR1 MNHEY and CDR2 SVGAGI. The CDR3 is 12 residues long. The CDR3 sequence is CASRGTFDGYTF. The CDR3 DNA follows: TGTGCCAGCAGAGGGACCTTCGATGGCTACACCTTC.

This rearrangement joins TRBV6-5 to TRBJ1-6; D not resolved. The CDR3 extends over 12 amino acids. The V end was cut by 5 bases, the J end by 5 bases, with 4 bases between. Germline V gene data show CDR1 as MNHEY and CDR2 as SVGAGI. The CDR3 region has the DNA TGTGCCAGCAGTCTCAATAATTCACCCCTCCACTTT. Translated, it gives CASSLNNSPLHF.

V usage is TRBV6-2 or TRBV6-3 and J usage is TRBJ1-2, with TRBD1 identical over 7 bases. The CDR3 is 16 residues long. Trimming took 4 bases from V and 8 from J; bases not matched to a gene: 16. Germline V gene lookup returns CDR1 MNHEY and CDR2 SVGEGT. The CDR3 region has the DNA TGTGCCAGCAGTTCGACAGGGACCGCAGTTATTGGCGGCTACACCTTC. It yields the protein CASSSTGTAVIGGYTF.

The table lists this clone with a count of one. The chain carries TRBV30 and TRBJ2-5; 7 positions match TRBD2. V was pared by 1 base and J by 1 base, with 0 bases of the junction left unmatched. CDR3 length: 13 residues. Germline V gene sequence: CDR1 GTSNPN, CDR2 SVGIG (reference sequence). The CDR3 protein is CAWSAGGQETQYF. CDR3 in DNA: TGTGCCTGGAGTGCGGGGGGCCAAGAGACCCAGTACTTC.